This paragraph covers one T cell receptor (beta chain) sequence. Its matching antigen is unknown. Stated time point: baseline, week 1 (first vaccination visit). Noted treatment: pre-vaccination baseline after standard-of-care therapy. The study enrolled donors with new WHO grade 3 or 4 IDH1-mutant, ATRX-lost astrocytomas. Assay: immunoSEQ multiplex PCR; the TCRdb copy retains only in-frame clones and omits some. The data show about 38,000 clones, 78% seen once. Germline V gene lookup returns CDR1 SNHLY and CDR2 FYNNEI. With 3 bases clipped from V and 5 bases from J, the junction kept 6 bases outside the gene matches. This CDR3 has 14 residues. The data derive from a study of a mutant IDH1 vaccine in newly diagnosed glioma. Study observations and caveats: Patients showed vaccine-induced immune responses at a rate of around 93%. With respect to changes in top peripheral T cell clonotypes, pseudoprogression seemed unrelated.

The starting material was PBMCs, obtained from a glioma patient treated with radiotherapy, temozolomide or both. The sequence came from a man between 35 and 55 years old with glioma. Some clones in this sample may be carry-over from other donors' samples. V gene TRBV2 combines with J gene TRBJ2-5, with 7 bases aligning to TRBD1. CDR3 nucleotide sequence: TGTGCCAGCAGTGAGGGTAGGGGGCGGGAGACCCAGTACTTC. It codes for CASSEGRGRETQYF.